This T cell receptor beta chain appears in the sequencing data of a study of T cell changes during pregnancy in multiple sclerosis. Here immunoSEQ multiplex PCR was the method, and the copy in TCRdb shows in-frame clones only, minus some. There are about 36,000 clones in the sample; 91% occur only once, and approximately 0.47% lies in the top ten. CDR1 and CDR2 from the germline V gene are SGHRS and YFSETQ. The CDR3 spans 17 residues. V was pared by 4 bases and J by 4 bases, with 23 bases between. This clone was seen a single time. The gene calls are TRBV5-1 and TRBJ1-2; no reliable D call. Sequencing used CD4+ T cells from peripheral blood mononuclear cells, obtained in the second trimester of pregnancy. The TCR was taken from a female donor in good health, enrolled as a control in a pregnancy study. CDR3 nucleotides: TGCGCCAGCAGCCGGGATACTGACGGACCGCTGGGCTATGGCTACACCTTC. It specifies CASSRDTDGPLGYGYTF.